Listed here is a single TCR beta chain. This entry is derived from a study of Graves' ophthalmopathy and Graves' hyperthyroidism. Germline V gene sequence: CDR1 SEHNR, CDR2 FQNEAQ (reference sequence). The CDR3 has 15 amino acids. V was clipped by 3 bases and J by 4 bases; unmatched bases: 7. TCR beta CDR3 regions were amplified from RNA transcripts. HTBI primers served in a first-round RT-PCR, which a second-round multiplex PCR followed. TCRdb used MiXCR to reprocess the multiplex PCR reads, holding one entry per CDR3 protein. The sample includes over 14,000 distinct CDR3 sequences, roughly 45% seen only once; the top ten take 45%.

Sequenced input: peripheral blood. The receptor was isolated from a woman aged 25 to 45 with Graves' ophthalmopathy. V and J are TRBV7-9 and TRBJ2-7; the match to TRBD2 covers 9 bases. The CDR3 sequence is CASSFTLAGDYEQYF. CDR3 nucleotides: TGTGCCAGCAGCTTCACATTAGCGGGAGATTACGAGCAGTACTTC.